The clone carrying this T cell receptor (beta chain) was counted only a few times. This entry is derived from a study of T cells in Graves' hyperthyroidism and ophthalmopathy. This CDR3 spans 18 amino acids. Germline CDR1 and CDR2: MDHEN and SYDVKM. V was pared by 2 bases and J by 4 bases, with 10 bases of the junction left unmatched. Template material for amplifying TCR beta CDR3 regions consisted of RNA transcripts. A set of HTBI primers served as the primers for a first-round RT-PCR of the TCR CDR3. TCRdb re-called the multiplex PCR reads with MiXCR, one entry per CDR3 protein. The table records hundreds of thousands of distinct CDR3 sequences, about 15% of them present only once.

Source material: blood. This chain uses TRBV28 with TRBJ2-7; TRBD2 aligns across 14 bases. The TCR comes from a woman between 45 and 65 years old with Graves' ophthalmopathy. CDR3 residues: CASSLLSLGLAGVYEQYF. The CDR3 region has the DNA TGTGCCAGCAGTTTACTTTCCCTGGGACTAGCGGGAGTGTACGAGCAGTACTTC.